These T cell receptor beta chains were read from a single sample in a study of molecular identifiers for immune sequencing clone quantification. TCRdb called the PCR reads again in MiXCR, with one record for every CDR3 protein. Here the sample spans over 600,000 distinct CDR3 sequences, nearly 20% being singletons. The sequencing input was naive CD8+ T cells from blood, with Jurkat cell RNA spiked in. These receptors all come from a human donor in good health. Some libraries in this study had Jurkat cell RNA spiked in. CDR3s include the opening cysteine and the closing phenylalanine or tryptophan. The D gene is left open where the match is weak. The size of a clone is reported for some rows only, either as once, few or many, or as a class for expanded clones.

J gene | clone size | D gene | V gene | CDR3 DNA | CDR3 protein
TRBJ2-7 | few | TRBD2 | TRBV6-2/TRBV6-3 | TGTGCCAGCAGTTCAGCGGGGCCCTACGAGCAGTACTTC | CASSSAGPYEQYF
TRBJ2-2 | many | . | TRBV19 | TGTGCCAGTAATCCGAACACCGGGGAGCTGTTTTTT | CASNPNTGELFF
TRBJ1-5 | many | TRBD1 | TRBV6-4 | TGTGCCATGCGGGACAGATATAGCAATCAGCCCCAGCATTTT | CAMRDRYSNQPQHF
TRBJ1-5 | many | TRBD1 | TRBV6-2/TRBV6-3 | TGTGCCAGCAAAACAGGGGCTAGCAATCAGCCCCAGCATTTT | CASKTGASNQPQHF
TRBJ1-5 | . | . | TRBV9 | TGTGCCAGCAGCGTAGGAGGTACGGAGCAGCCCCAGCATTTT | CASSVGGTEQPQHF
TRBJ2-7 | many | TRBD1 | TRBV11-2 | TGTGCCAGCAGCTTAGCCCCGACAGGGCCACTGTACGAGCAGTACTTC | CASSLAPTGPLYEQYF
TRBJ1-1 | . | . | TRBV7-9 | TGTGCCAGCAAGAGGACGGGTGAAGCTTTCTTT | CASKRTGEAFF
TRBJ2-3 | many | . | TRBV7-9 | TGTGCCAGCAGCTTAATAGGGGGAGATACGCAGTATTTT | CASSLIGGDTQYF
TRBJ2-7 | once | . | TRBV7-9 | TGTGCCAGCAGCTTACCGGCAGACTACGAGCAGCACTTC | CASSLPADYEQHF
TRBJ2-7 | few | TRBD1 | TRBV4-1 | TGCGCCAGCAGCCAAGAGAACAGGGGGAGCTCCTACGAGCAGTACTTC | CASSQENRGSSYEQYF
TRBJ2-3 | many | TRBD2 | TRBV9 | TGTGCCAGCAGCGCACCCGCGGGACTAGCGGGAGCAGATACGCAGTATTTT | CASSAPAGLAGADTQYF
TRBJ1-1 | many | TRBD1 | TRBV6-4 | TGTGCCATCCCAATCCCTGGACAGGGGAACACTGAAGCTTTCTTT | CAIPIPGQGNTEAFF
TRBJ1-6 | many | . | TRBV4-2 | TGTGCCAGCAGCCAAGTCTCGGCCGACGTTTATAATTCACCCCTCCACTTT | CASSQVSADVYNSPLHF
TRBJ2-6 | many | . | TRBV4-3 | TGCGCCAGCAGCCAAGATGGAGTGTCCAACGTCCTGACTTTC | CASSQDGVSNVLTF
TRBJ2-4 | many | . | TRBV6-5 | TGTGCCAGCAGTTTCTCTCGAACGGGGTGGGGTATTCAGTACTTC | CASSFSRTGWGIQYF
TRBJ2-7 | many | TRBD1 | TRBV5-1 | TGCGCCAGCAGCTCACAGGGGAACGAGCAGTACTTC | CASSSQGNEQYF
TRBJ2-3 | many | . | TRBV7-9 | TGTGCCAGCAGCTTAGTAGGACAAACCTTCGGTGATACGCAGTATTTT | CASSLVGQTFGDTQYF
TRBJ2-7 | many | . | TRBV27 | TGTGCCAGCAGTCCGACCGGTGCGGGGTTCTACGAGCAGTACTTC | CASSPTGAGFYEQYF
TRBJ2-2 | many | . | TRBV27 | TGTGCCAGCACTCCCGCACCGGGGAACGCGAACACCGGGGAGCTGTTTTTT | CASTPAPGNANTGELFF
TRBJ1-4 | many | TRBD1 | TRBV7-6 | TGTGCCAGCAGCCGCGACAGGGGCGATGAAAAACTGTTTTTT | CASSRDRGDEKLFF
TRBJ2-7 | many | . | TRBV4-3 | TGCGCCAGCAGCCAAGATCGACTCCCCGGACCCTACGAGCAGTACTTC | CASSQDRLPGPYEQYF
TRBJ2-1 | few | . | TRBV7-9 | TGTGCCAGCAGCTCCGTACGAGCGGCTCCCTACAATGAGCAGTTCTTC | CASSSVRAAPYNEQFF
TRBJ1-1 | many | . | TRBV7-2 | TGTGCCAGCAGCTCTAATATAATGGGAGTCGATGAAGCTTTCTTT | CASSSNIMGVDEAFF
TRBJ1-1 | many | TRBD1 | TRBV12-3/TRBV12-4 | TGTGCCAGCAGATTGAGGGGGCCTGAAGCTTTCTTT | CASRLRGPEAFF
TRBJ2-1 | many | . | TRBV7-9 | TGTGCCAGCAGCCAGTCGGTCTCCAATGAGCAGTTCTTC | CASSQSVSNEQFF
TRBJ1-5 | . | . | TRBV3-1 | TGTGCCAGCAGCCAAGACCCAGGGCGGGGACTCAATTTCAATCAGCCCCAGCATTTT | CASSQDPGRGLNFNQPQHF
TRBJ2-7 | . | . | TRBV30 | TGTGCCTGGAGTGTAGTGGACTACGAGCAGTACTTC | CAWSVVDYEQYF
TRBJ2-7 | few | TRBD2 | TRBV20-1 | TGCAGTGCACACGACGGCCGGGGGGAAGCCTACGAGCAGTACTTC | CSAHDGRGEAYEQYF
TRBJ2-3 | many | . | TRBV3-1 | TGTGCCAGCAGCCAAGCTCTCGATAGGGCCGATACGCAGTATTTT | CASSQALDRADTQYF
TRBJ2-3 | many | TRBD2 | TRBV7-9 | TGTGCCAGCATGCGATGGAGTAGCGGGAGGGCGGCAGATACGCAGTATTTT | CASMRWSSGRAADTQYF
TRBJ1-4 | . | TRBD1 | TRBV7-9 | TGTGCCAGCAGTTGGACAGGGGTCAAACCGACCTCAACTAATGAAAAACTGTTTTTT | CASSWTGVKPTSTNEKLFF
TRBJ1-2 | . | . | TRBV2 | TGTGCCGCGGGACCGGGGGTTGGCTACACCTTC | CAAGPGVGYTF
TRBJ2-5 | many | . | TRBV10-3 | TGTGCCACAACCGATCCGGGTAGCGGCCAAGAGACCCAGTACTTC | CATTDPGSGQETQYF
TRBJ2-3 | many | . | TRBV7-9 | TGTGCCAGCACGGGTTCTCCAAGAGATACGCAGTATTTT | CASTGSPRDTQYF
TRBJ2-1 | . | . | TRBV19 | TGTGCCAGTAGTATTGTGAGGGGAAACAATGAGCAGTTCTTC | CASSIVRGNNEQFF
TRBJ2-7 | . | . | TRBV28 | TGTGCCAGCAGTTTACTCCGCTGGGGGTCCTACGAGCAGTACTTC | CASSLLRWGSYEQYF
TRBJ1-2 | . | . | TRBV12-3/TRBV12-4 | TGTGCCAGCAGTTTAATTGTCTCCTATGGCTACACCTTC | CASSLIVSYGYTF
TRBJ1-5 | . | . | TRBV19 | TGTGCCAGTAGTCCTACAGGGCCCCATCAGCCCCAGCATTTT | CASSPTGPHQPQHF
TRBJ1-1 | many | . | TRBV9 | TGTGCCAGCAGCGCAGAGGGGGACACTGAAGCTTTCTTT | CASSAEGDTEAFF
TRBJ2-3 | many | TRBD2 | TRBV6-5 | TGTGCCAGCTTCACGGGGGGGCCAACAGATACGCAGTATTTT | CASFTGGPTDTQYF
TRBJ1-5 | many | . | TRBV28 | TGTGCCAGCAGTTTATGGGGGGGGCAGATTAGCAATCAGCCCCAGCATTTT | CASSLWGGQISNQPQHF
TRBJ2-3 | many | TRBD1 | TRBV7-9 | TGTGCCAGCAGTGTACCGGACAGGGCTAGCACAGATACGCAGTATTTT | CASSVPDRASTDTQYF
TRBJ1-5 | many | . | TRBV4-2 | TGTGCCAGCAGCCAAGTTGGGGACGGGATTAGCAATCAGCCCCAGCATTTT | CASSQVGDGISNQPQHF
TRBJ2-3 | many | . | TRBV2 | TGTGCCAGCAGCGGGGCAGAGAGGGGCACAGATACGCAGTATTTT | CASSGAERGTDTQYF
TRBJ1-5 | few | . | TRBV5-1 | TGCGCCAGCAGCTTGAATAGCAATCGGCCCCAGCATTTT | CASSLNSNRPQHF
TRBJ1-1 | many | . | TRBV5-1 | TGCGCCAGCAGCACCGGGACATCCATGGAGAACACTGAAGCTTTCTTT | CASSTGTSMENTEAFF
TRBJ1-2 | . | . | TRBV29-1 | TGCAGCGTTGAAGATTGGAGGGATAGGGTCTATGGCTACACCTTC | CSVEDWRDRVYGYTF
TRBJ2-7 | . | . | TRBV19 | TGTGCCAGTAGTGCGGGGTTGCACTACGAGCAGTACTTC | CASSAGLHYEQYF
TRBJ2-3 | many | . | TRBV6-5 | TGTGCCAGCAGTAAAACAGGGTCAGATACGCAGTATTTT | CASSKTGSDTQYF
TRBJ2-5 | many | . | TRBV20-1 | TGCAGTGCTAGAGGGTTAGTCAAGAGGACCCAGTACTTC | CSARGLVKRTQYF
TRBJ2-7 | many | TRBD1 | TRBV7-6 | TGTGCCAGCAGCCCGGTCGTGACAGGGAGCTCCTACGAGCAGTACTTC | CASSPVVTGSSYEQYF
TRBJ2-7 | many | . | TRBV7-9 | TGTGCCAGCAGCTCCGGAAACGTGGGCGAGCAGTACTTC | CASSSGNVGEQYF
TRBJ1-1 | . | TRBD1 | TRBV4-1 | TGCGCCAGCAGCCAAGAAAGACAGGGTGTAACTGAAGCTTTCTTT | CASSQERQGVTEAFF
TRBJ2-5 | many | . | TRBV4-3 | TGCGCCAGCAGCCAGGCTAGCAGAGAGACCCAGTACTTC | CASSQASRETQYF
TRBJ2-1 | once | TRBD2 | TRBV5-6 | TGTGCCAGCAGCGGCGGACTAGCGGGGTACAATGAGCTGTTCTTC | CASSGGLAGYNELFF
TRBJ2-1 | . | . | TRBV20-1 | TGCAGTGCTAGAAAGGTGGTTGAGCAGTTCTTC | CSARKVVEQFF
TRBJ2-3 | many | . | TRBV21-1 | TGTGCCAGCAGCAAAGCCTTCGGGACGGACCTCACAGATACGCAGTATTTT | CASSKAFGTDLTDTQYF
TRBJ2-1 | . | . | TRBV6-4 | TGTGCCAGCGGTGATGCTGGGGAGAACTATGCTGAGCAGTTCTTC | CASGDAGENYAEQFF
TRBJ1-3 | few | TRBD1 | TRBV7-9 | TGTGCCAGCACCAACGATGGGACCGGGACAGAGGTATATTTT | CASTNDGTGTEVYF